This TCR beta chain was sequenced during a study of a mutant IDH1 vaccine in newly diagnosed glioma. For the study at large: Scheduled at week 35, visit V12 preceded visit V13, held at week 47.

Study-wide results and limits: Most patients, 85% to 95%, showed vaccine-induced immune responses. Seemingly, pseudoprogression had no relation to changes in the top peripheral T cell clonotypes.

This CDR3 comprises 16 residues. V shed 1 base and J 9 bases; nucleotides not matched to a gene: 6. Germline V gives CDR1 PRHDT, CDR2 FYEKMQ (reference sequence). Points on this clone: Its antigen is unknown.

TCRdb keeps only in-frame clones here, not all; method: immunoSEQ multiplex PCR. Among about 90,000 clones listed, around nine tenths were seen once. Time point reported: week 47, end of study. A single vaccine dose contained 300 ug of mutant IDH1 20-mer peptide, and topical imiquimod was used with it. Scheduled for weeks 1, 3, 5, 7, 11, 15, 19 and 23, eight vaccinations were given to patients. The TCR was taken from a woman between 50 and 59 years old with glioma. This specimen consisted of PBMCs, obtained from a glioma patient whose treatment included an IDH1 peptide vaccine. The gene calls are TRBV13 and TRBJ2-1; 13 positions agree with TRBD2. DNA for the CDR3: TGTGCCAGCAGCTTAGCCCCCGGACTAGCGGGAGTTGAGCAGTTCTTC. Its protein product is CASSLAPGLAGVEQFF.